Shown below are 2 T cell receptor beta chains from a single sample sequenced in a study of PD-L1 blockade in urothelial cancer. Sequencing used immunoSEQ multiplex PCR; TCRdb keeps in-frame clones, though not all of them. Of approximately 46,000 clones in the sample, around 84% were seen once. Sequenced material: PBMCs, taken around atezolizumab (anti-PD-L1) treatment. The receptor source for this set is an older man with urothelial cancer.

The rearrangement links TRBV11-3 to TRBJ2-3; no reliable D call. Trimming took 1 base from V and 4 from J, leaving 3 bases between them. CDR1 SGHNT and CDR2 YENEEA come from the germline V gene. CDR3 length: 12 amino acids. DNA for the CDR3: TGTGCCAGCAGCTTAGTATCAGATACGCAGTATTTT. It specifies CASSLVSDTQYF.

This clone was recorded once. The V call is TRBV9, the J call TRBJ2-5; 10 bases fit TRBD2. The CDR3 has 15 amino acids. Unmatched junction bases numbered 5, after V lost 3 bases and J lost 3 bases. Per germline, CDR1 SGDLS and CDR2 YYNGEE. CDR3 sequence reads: CASSASGTSEETQYF. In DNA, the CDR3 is TGTGCCAGCAGCGCTTCCGGGACTAGCGAAGAGACCCAGTACTTC.